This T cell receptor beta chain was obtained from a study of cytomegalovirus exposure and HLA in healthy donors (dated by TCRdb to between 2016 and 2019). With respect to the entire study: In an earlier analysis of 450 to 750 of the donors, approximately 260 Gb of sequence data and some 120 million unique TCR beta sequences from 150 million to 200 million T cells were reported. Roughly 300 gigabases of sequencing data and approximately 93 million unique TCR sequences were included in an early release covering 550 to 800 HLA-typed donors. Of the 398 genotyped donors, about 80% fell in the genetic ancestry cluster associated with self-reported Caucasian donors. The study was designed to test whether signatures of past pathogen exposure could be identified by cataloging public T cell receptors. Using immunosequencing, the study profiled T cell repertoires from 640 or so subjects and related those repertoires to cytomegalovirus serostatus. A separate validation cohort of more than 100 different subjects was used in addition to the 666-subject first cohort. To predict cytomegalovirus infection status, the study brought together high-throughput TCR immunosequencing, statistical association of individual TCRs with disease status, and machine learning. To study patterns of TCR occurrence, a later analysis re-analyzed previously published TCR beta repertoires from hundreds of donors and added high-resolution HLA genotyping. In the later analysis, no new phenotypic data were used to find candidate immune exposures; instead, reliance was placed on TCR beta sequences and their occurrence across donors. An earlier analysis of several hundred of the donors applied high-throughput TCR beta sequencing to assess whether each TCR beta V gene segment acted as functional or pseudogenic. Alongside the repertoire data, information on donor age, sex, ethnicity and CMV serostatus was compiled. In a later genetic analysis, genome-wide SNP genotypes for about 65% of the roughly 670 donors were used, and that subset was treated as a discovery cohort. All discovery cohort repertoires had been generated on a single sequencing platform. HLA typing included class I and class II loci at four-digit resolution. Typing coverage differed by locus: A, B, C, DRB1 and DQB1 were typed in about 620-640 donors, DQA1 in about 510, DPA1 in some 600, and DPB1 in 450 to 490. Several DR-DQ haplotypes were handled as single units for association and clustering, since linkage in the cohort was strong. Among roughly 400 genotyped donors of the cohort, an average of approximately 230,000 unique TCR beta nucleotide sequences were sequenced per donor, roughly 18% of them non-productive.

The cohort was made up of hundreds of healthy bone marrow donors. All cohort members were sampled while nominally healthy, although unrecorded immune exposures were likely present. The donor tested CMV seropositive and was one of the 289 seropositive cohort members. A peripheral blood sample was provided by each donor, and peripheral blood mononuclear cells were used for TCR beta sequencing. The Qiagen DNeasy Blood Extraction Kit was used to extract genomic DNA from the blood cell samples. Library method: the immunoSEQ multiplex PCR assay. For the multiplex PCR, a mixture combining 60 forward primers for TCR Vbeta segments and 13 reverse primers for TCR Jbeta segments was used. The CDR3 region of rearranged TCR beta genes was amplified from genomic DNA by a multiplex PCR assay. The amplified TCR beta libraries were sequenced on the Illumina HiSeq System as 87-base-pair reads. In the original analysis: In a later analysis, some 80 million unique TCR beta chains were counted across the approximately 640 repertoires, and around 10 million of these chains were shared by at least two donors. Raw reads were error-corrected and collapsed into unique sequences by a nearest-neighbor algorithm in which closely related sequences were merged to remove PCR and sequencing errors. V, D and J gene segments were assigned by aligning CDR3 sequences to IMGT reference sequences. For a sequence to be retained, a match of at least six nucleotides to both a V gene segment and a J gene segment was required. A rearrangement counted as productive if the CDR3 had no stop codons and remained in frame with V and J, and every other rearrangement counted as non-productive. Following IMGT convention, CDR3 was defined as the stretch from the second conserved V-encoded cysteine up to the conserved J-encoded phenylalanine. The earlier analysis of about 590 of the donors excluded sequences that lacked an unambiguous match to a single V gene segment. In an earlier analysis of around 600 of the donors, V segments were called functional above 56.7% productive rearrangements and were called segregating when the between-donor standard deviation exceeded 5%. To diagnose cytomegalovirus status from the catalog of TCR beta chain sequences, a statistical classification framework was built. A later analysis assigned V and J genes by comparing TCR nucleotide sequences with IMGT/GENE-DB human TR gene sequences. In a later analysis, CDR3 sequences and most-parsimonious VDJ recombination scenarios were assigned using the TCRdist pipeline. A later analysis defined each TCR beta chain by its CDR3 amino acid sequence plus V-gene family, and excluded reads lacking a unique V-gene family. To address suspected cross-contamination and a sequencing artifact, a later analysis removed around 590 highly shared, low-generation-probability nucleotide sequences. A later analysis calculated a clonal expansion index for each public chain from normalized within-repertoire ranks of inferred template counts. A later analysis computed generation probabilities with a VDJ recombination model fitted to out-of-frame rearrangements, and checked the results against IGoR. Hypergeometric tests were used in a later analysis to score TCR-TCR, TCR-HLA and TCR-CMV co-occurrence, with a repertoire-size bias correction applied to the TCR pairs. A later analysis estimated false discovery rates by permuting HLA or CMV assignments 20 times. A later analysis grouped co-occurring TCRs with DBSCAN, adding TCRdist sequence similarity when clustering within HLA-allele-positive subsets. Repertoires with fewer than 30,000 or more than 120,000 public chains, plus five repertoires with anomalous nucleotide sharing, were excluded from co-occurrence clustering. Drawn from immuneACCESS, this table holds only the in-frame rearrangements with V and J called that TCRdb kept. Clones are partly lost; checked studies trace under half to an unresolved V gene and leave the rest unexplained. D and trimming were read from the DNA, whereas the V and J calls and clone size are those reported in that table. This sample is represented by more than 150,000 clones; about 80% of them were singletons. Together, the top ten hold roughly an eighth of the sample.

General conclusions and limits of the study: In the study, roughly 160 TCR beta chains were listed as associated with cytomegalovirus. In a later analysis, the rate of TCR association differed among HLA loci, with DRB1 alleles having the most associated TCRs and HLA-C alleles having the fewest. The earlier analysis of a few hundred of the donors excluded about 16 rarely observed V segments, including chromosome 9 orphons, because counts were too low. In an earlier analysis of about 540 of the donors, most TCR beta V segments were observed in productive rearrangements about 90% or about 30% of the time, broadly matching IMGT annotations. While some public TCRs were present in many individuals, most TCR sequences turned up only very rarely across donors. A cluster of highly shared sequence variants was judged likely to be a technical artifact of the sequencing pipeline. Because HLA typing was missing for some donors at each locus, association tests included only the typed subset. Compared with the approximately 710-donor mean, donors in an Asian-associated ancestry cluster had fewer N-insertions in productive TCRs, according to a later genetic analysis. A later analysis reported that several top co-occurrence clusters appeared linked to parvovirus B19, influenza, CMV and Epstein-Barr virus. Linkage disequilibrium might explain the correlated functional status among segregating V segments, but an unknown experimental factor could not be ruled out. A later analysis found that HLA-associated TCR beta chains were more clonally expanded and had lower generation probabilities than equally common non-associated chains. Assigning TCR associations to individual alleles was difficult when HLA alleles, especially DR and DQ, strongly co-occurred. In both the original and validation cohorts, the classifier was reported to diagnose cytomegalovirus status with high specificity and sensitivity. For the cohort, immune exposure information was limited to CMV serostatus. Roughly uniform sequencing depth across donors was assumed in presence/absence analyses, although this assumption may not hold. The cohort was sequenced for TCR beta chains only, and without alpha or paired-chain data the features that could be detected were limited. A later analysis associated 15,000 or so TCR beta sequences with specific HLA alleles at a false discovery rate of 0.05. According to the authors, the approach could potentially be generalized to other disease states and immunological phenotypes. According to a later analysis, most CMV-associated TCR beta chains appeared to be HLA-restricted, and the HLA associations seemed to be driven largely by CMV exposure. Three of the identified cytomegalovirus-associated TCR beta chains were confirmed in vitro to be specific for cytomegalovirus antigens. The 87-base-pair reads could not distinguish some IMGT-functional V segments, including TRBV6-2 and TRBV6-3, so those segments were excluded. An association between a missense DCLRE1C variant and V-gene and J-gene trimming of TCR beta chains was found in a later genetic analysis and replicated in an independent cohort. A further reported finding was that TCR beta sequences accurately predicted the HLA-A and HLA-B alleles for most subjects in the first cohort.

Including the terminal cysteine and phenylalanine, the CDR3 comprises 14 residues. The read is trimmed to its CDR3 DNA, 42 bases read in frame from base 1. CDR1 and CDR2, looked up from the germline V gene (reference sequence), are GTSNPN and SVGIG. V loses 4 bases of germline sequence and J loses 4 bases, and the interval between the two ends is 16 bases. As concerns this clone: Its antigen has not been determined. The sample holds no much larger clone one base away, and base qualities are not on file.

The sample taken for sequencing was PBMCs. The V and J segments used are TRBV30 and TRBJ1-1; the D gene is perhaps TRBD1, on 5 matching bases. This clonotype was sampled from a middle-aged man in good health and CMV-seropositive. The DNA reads TGTGCCTGGAACCCTAAAATTAGGGGCACTGAAGCTTTCTTT. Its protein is CAWNPKIRGTEAFF. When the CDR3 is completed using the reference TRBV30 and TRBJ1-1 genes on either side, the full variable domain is SQTIHQWPATLVQPVGSPLSLECTVEGTSNPNLYWYRQAAGRGLQLLFYSVGIGQISSEVPQNLSASRPQDRQFILSSKKLLLSDSGFYLCAWNPKIRGTEAFFGQGTRLTVV.